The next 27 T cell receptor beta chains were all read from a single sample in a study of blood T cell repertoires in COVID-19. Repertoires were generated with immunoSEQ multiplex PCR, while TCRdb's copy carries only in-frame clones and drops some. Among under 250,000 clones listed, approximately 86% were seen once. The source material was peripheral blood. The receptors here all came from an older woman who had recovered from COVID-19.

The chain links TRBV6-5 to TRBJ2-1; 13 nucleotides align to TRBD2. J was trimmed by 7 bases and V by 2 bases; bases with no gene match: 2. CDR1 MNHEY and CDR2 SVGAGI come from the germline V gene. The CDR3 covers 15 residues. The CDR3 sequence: CASSYRGLAGNEQFF. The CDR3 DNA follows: TGTGCCAGCAGTTACAGGGGACTAGCGGGAAATGAGCAGTTCTTC.

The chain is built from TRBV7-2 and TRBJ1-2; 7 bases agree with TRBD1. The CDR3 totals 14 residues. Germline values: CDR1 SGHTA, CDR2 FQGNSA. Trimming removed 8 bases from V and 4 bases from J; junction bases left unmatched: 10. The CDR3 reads CASALTGLVYGYTF. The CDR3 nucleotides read TGTGCCAGCGCCTTGACAGGGTTGGTCTATGGCTACACCTTC.

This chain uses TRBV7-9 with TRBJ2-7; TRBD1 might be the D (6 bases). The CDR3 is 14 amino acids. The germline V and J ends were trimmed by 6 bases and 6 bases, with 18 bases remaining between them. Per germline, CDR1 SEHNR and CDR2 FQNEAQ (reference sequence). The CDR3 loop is CASRNSGTSSEQYF. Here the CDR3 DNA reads TGTGCCAGCAGGAATTCCGGGACAAGCTCCGAGCAGTACTTC.

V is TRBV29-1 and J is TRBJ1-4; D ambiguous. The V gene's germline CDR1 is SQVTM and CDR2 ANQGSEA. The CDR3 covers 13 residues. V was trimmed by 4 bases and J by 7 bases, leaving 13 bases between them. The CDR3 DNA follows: TGCAGCGTTGGGGAGGGTGGTAGTGAAAAACTGTTTTTT. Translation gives CSVGEGGSEKLFF.

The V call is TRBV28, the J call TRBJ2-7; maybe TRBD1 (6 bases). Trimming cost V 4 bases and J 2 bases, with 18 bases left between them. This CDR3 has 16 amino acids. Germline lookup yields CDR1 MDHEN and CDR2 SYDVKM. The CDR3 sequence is CASSSFSGTQTYEQYF. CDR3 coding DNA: TGTGCCAGCAGTTCATTCTCCGGGACACAGACCTACGAGCAGTACTTC.

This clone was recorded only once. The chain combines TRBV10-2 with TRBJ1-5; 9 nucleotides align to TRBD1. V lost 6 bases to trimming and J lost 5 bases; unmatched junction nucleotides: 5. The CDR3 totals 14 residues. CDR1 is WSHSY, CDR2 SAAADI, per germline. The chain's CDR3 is CASRPGQGDQPQHF. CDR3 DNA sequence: TGCGCCAGCAGACCGGGACAGGGTGATCAGCCCCAGCATTTT.

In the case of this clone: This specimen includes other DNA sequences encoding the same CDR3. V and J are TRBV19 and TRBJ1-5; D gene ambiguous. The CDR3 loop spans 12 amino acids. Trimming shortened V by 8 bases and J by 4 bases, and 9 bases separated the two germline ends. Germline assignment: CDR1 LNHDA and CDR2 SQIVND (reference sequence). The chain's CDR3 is CASRRPNQPQHF. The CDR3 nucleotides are TGTGCCAGTCGGCGGCCAAATCAGCCCCAGCATTTT.

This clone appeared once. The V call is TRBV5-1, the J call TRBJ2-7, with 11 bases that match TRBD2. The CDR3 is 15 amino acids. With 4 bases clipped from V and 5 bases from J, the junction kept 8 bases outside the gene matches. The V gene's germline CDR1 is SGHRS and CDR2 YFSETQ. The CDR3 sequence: CASSIVAGGLDEQYF. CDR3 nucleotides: TGCGCCAGCAGCATCGTAGCGGGGGGGCTCGACGAGCAGTACTTC.

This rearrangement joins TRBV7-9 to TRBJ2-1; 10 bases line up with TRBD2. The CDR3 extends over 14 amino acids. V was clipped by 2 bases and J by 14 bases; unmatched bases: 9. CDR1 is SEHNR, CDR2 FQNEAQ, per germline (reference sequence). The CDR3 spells CASSLLAGEAGEFF. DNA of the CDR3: TGTGCCAGCAGCTTACTAGCGGGGGAGGCCGGGGAGTTCTTC.

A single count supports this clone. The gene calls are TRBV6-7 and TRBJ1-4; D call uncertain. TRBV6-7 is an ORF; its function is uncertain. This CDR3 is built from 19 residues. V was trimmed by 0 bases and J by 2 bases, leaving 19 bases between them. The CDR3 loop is CASSYSVGGESRTNEKLFF. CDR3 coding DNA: TGTGCCAGCAGTTACTCTGTGGGTGGGGAGTCAAGGACTAATGAAAAACTGTTTTTT.

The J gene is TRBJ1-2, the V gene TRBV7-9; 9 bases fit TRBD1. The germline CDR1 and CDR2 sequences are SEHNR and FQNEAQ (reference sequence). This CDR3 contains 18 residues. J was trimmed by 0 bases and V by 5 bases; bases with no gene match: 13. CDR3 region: CASSPQPGQGRTNYGYTF. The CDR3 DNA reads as TGTGCCAGCAGCCCACAACCGGGACAGGGAAGGACTAACTATGGCTACACCTTC.

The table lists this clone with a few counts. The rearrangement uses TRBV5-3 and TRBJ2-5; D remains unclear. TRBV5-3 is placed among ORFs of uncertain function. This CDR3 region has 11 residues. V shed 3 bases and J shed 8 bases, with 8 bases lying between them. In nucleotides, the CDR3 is TGTGCCAGAAGCTGGCGGCGTACCCAGTACTTC. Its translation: CARSWRRTQYF.

Here the CDR3 DNA reads TGTGCCAGCAGCTTAGATCCTAGCAGGTCCTACGAGCAGTACTTC. Protein sequence: CASSLDPSRSYEQYF. This rearrangement joins TRBV11-2 to TRBJ2-7, with D possibly TRBD2 on 5 matching bases. This CDR3 spans 15 amino acids. Germline V gene data show CDR1 as SGHAT and CDR2 as FQNNGV. Trimming took off 0 bases at V and 1 base at J, with 10 bases between the two ends.

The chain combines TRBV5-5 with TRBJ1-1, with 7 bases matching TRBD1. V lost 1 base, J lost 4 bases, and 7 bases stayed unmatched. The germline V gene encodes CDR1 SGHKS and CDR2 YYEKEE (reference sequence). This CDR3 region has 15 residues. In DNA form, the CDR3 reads TGTGCCAGCAGCTTGACTGCGACAGGGACCACTGAAGCTTTCTTT. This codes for CASSLTATGTTEAFF.

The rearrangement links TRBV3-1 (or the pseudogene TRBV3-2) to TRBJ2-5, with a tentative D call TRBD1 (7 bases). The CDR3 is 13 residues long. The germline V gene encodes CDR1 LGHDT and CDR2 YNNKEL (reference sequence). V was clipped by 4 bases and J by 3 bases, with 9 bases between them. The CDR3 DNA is TGTGCCAGCAGCCCCAGGGGGGAAGAGACCCAGTACTTC. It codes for CASSPRGEETQYF.

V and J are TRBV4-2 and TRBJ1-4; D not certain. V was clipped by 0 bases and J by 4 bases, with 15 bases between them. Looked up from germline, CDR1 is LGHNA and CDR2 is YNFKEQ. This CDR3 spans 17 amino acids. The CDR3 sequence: CASSQDLRGRGNEKLFF. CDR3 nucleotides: TGTGCCAGCAGCCAAGACCTACGGGGAAGAGGTAATGAAAAACTGTTTTTT.

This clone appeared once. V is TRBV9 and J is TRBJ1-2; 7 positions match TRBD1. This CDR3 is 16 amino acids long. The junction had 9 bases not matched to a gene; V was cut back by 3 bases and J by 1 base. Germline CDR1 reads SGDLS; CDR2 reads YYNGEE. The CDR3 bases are TGTGCCAGCAGCGAGAGGGACAGCCGCATTAACTATGGCTACACCTTC. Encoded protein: CASSERDSRINYGYTF.

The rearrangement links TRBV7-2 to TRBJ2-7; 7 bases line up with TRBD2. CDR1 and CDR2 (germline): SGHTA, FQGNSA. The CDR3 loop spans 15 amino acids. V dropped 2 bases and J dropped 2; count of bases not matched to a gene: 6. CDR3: CASSLNSGATYEQYF. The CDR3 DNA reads TGTGCCAGCAGCTTAAACAGCGGGGCCACCTACGAGCAGTACTTC.

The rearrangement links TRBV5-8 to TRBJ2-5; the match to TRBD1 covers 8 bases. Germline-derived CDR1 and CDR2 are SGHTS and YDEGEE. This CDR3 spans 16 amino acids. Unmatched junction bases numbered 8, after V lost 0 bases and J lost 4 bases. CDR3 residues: CASSLGAGGEVETQYF. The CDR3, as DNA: TGTGCCAGCAGCTTGGGGGCAGGGGGCGAGGTAGAGACCCAGTACTTC.

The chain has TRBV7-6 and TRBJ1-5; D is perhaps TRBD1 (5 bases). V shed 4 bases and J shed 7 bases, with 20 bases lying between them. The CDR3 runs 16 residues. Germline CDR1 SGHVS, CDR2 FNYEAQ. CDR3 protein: CASSSFAATGGQPQHF. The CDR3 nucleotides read TGTGCCAGCAGCTCTTTCGCCGCAACGGGGGGGCAGCCCCAGCATTTT.

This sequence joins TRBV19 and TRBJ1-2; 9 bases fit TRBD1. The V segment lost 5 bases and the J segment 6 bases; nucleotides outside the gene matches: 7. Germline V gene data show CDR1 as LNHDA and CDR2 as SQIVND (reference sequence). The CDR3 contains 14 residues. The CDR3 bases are TGTGCCAGTAGTTCCCGACAGGGGGAGGATGGCTACACCTTC. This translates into CASSSRQGEDGYTF. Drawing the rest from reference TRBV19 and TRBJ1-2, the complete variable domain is DGGITQSPKYLFRKEGQNVTLSCEQNLNHDAMYWYRQDPGQGLRLIYYSQIVNDFQKGDIAEGYSVSREKKESFPLTVTSAQKNPTAFYLCASSSRQGEDGYTFGSGTRLTVV.

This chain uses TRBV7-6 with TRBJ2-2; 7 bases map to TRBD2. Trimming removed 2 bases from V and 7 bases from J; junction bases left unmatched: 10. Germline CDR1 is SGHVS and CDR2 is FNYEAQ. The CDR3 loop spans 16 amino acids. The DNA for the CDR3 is TGTGCCAGCAGCTTACTCCCAGCGGGGCAGGGCGGGGAGCTGTTTTTT. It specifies CASSLLPAGQGGELFF. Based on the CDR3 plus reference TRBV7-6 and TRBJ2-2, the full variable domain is GAGVSQSPRYKVTKRGQDVALRCDPISGHVSLYWYRQALGQGPEFLTYFNYEAQQDKSGLPNDRFSAERPEGSISTLTIQRTEQRDSAMYRCASSLLPAGQGGELFFGEGSRLTVL.

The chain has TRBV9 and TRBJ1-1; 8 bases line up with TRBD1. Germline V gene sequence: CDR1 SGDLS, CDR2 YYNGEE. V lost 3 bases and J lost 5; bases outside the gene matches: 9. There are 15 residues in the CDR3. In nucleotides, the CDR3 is TGTGCCAGCAGCGACCCCGGACAGGGTACGACTGAAGCTTTCTTT. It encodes CASSDPGQGTTEAFF.

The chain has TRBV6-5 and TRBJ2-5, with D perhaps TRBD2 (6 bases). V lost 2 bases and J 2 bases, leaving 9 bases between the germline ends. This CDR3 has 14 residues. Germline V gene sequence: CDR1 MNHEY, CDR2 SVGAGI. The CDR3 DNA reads TGTGCCAGCAGTTACCGCGGGATACAAGAGACCCAGTACTTC. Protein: CASSYRGIQETQYF.

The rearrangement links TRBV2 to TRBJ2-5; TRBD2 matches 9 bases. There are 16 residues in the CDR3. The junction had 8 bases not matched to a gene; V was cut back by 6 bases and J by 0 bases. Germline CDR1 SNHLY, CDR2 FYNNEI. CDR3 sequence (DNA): TGTGCCAGCAGATTGTCTAGCGGGGCGTACCAAGAGACCCAGTACTTC. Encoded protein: CASRLSSGAYQETQYF. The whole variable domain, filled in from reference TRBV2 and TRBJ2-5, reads EPEVTQTPSHQVTQMGQEVILRCVPISNHLYFYWYRQILGQKVEFLVSFYNNEISEKSEIFDDQFSVERPDGSNFTLKIRSTKLEDSAMYFCASRLSSGAYQETQYFGPGTRLLVL.

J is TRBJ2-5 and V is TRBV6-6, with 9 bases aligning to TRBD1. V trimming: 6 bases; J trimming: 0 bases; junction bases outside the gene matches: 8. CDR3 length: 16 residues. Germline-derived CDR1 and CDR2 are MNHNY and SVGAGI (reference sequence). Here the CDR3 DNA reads TGTGCCAGCAGCAGTCCCGACAGGGGGTACCAAGAGACCCAGTACTTC. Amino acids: CASSSPDRGYQETQYF.

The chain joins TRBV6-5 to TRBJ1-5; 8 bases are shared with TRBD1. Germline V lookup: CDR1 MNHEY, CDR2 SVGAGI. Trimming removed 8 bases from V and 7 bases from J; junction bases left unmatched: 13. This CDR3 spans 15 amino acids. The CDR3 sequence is CASSRATGAGQPQHF. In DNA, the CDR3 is TGTGCCAGCTCGCGCGCGACAGGGGCTGGGCAGCCCCAGCATTTT.